The 19 T cell receptor beta chains reported below all come from one sample, sequenced in a study of T cell responses to AZD1222 COVID-19 vaccine. Repertoires were generated with immunoSEQ multiplex PCR, while TCRdb's copy carries only in-frame clones and drops some. The sample carries 130,000 to 150,000 clones, 92% recorded once. The sample here was peripheral blood, taken on day 0 of AZD1222 vaccination. The receptor source for this set is an adult in good health.

Only one count was recorded for this clone. The rearrangement uses TRBV27 and TRBJ2-7; 9 bases match TRBD1. Germline V gene data show CDR1 as MNHEY and CDR2 as SMNVEV (reference sequence). CDR3 length equals 14 residues. The J segment lost 6 bases and the V segment lost 2 bases, leaving 5 bases of the junction unmatched. DNA for the CDR3: TGTGCCAGCAGTTTAGGGACAGGGAGTGGCGAGCAGTACTTC. This sequence encodes CASSLGTGSGEQYF.

The chain employs TRBV5-1 and TRBJ2-6, with D unresolved. This CDR3 has 15 amino acids. In germline, CDR1 is SGHRS, CDR2 YFSETQ. V was pared by 7 bases and J by 0 bases, with 11 bases between. The CDR3 here is CASSDGVSGANVLTF. DNA for the CDR3: TGCGCCAGCTCCGATGGGGTCTCTGGGGCCAACGTCCTGACTTTC.

This clone occurred once. The V call is TRBV15, the J call TRBJ2-1; D might be TRBD1 or TRBD2, each matching 6 bases. The length of the CDR3 is 17 residues. V was clipped by 0 bases and J by 5 bases, with 17 bases between them. The germline CDR1 and CDR2 sequences are LNHNV and YYDKDF (reference sequence). Here the CDR3 reads CATSRDRQGRRDNEQFF. The CDR3, as DNA: TGTGCCACCAGCAGAGATAGGCAGGGGAGGAGGGACAATGAGCAGTTCTTC.

CDR3 sequence reads: CASSLVYGSASDYEQYF. CDR3 coding DNA: TGTGCCAGCAGTTTGGTCTATGGTAGTGCTAGCGACTACGAGCAGTACTTC. The chain couples TRBV27 to TRBJ2-7, with TRBD2 as a possible D gene (6 bases). CDR1 and CDR2 (germline): MNHEY, SMNVEV (reference sequence). With 3 bases removed from V and 3 bases from J, the gap between germline ends came to 21 bases. The CDR3 totals 17 residues.

A few counts support this clone. This chain links TRBV19 with TRBJ2-1; TRBD2 agrees at 7 bases. Germline V gene data show CDR1 as LNHDA and CDR2 as SQIVND (reference sequence). This CDR3 has 18 amino acids. V shed 8 bases and J 6 bases; nucleotides not matched to a gene: 22. The CDR3 spells CASSQLKTSKSLTNEQFF. CDR3 DNA: TGTGCCAGTTCGCAACTTAAGACTAGCAAGTCACTTACCAATGAGCAGTTCTTC.

The rearrangement uses TRBV5-6 and TRBJ2-5; D tentatively fits TRBD1 or TRBD2 (6 bases each). The CDR3 totals 13 residues. V was clipped by 4 bases and J by 2 bases, with 9 bases between them. The V gene's germline CDR1 is SGHDT and CDR2 YYEEEE. The CDR3 sequence: CASSRGGQETQYF. The CDR3 bases are TGTGCCAGCAGCCGAGGGGGGCAAGAGACCCAGTACTTC.

V gene TRBV20-1 combines with J gene TRBJ2-5, with D possibly being TRBD1 or TRBD2 (5 bases each). CDR1 and CDR2 from the germline V gene are DFQATT and SNEGSKA (reference sequence). Trimming pared 3 bases from V and 5 bases from J, leaving 10 bases between. This CDR3 comprises 12 residues. The CDR3 loop is CSASRRDETQYF. Here the CDR3 DNA reads TGCAGTGCTAGTAGAAGGGACGAGACCCAGTACTTC.

The chain combines TRBV10-1 with TRBJ2-7, with 9 nucleotides matching TRBD2. The germline CDR1 and CDR2 sequences are WNHNN and SYGVQD (reference sequence). The CDR3 runs to 15 residues. The ends lost 3 bases at V and 7 bases at J; junction bases unmatched: 10. The CDR3 DNA is TGCGCCAGCAGTGAATCGGCTAGCGGGACCTTTGAGCAGTACTTC. Its translation is CASSESASGTFEQYF.

V and J are TRBV6-5 and TRBJ1-1; D gene unclear. This CDR3 comprises 13 residues. The germline V gene has CDR1 MNHEY and CDR2 SVGAGI. V gave up 5 bases and J gave up 0 bases, with 7 bases separating them. CDR3 sequence (DNA): TGTGCCAGCAGTCGGAACGTGAACACTGAAGCTTTCTTT. This gives the protein CASSRNVNTEAFF.

The CDR3 DNA reads as TGTGCCTGTAGGGACAACGTCTATGGCTACACCTTC. Its translation is CACRDNVYGYTF. The V call is TRBV30, the J call TRBJ1-2, with D possibly being TRBD1 (6 bases). The germline gives CDR1 GTSNPN, CDR2 SVGIG (reference sequence). With 6 bases removed from V and 4 bases from J, the gap between germline ends came to 12 bases. This CDR3 comprises 12 residues.

This clone was seen just once. This same CDR3 is encoded by further DNA sequences in the sample. This chain connects TRBV19 to TRBJ2-5, with TRBD2 identical over 7 bases. Germline V lookup: CDR1 LNHDA, CDR2 SQIVND (reference sequence). Trimming removed 3 bases from V and 5 bases from J; junction bases left unmatched: 6. CDR3 length: 14 amino acids. The CDR3 sequence is CASSIGGSSETQYF. For the CDR3, the DNA is TGTGCCAGTAGTATTGGCGGGAGTTCTGAGACCCAGTACTTC.

The chain employs TRBV9 and TRBJ2-2, with 11 bases that match TRBD1. The CDR3 contains 16 residues. V trimming: 2 bases; J trimming: 3 bases; junction bases outside the gene matches: 3. Looked up from germline, CDR1 is SGDLS and CDR2 is YYNGEE. The CDR3 is CASSVGQGAYTGELFF. The CDR3 coding sequence is TGTGCCAGCAGCGTTGGACAGGGGGCTTACACCGGGGAGCTGTTTTTT.

The V gene is TRBV24-1, the J gene TRBJ2-1; 10 bases line up with TRBD1. After removal of 1 base from V and 8 bases from J, the junction contained 7 bases not matched to a gene. CDR3 size: 16 residues. The V gene's germline CDR1 is KGHDR and CDR2 SFDVKD. The CDR3 nucleotides read TGTGCCACCAGTGATTTTGGGACAGGGGTTTTATATGAGCAGTTCTTC. Translating gives CATSDFGTGVLYEQFF.

The chain recombines TRBV19 with TRBJ2-7, with TRBD2 matching 9 bases. The junction had 9 bases not matched to a gene; V was cut back by 6 bases and J by 6 bases. Germline V gives CDR1 LNHDA, CDR2 SQIVND (reference sequence). CDR3 length equals 14 residues. CDR3 protein: CASRSSGSSGEQYF. CDR3 DNA sequence: TGTGCCAGTAGAAGTAGCGGGAGCTCCGGCGAGCAGTACTTC.

This rearrangement joins TRBV6-5 to TRBJ2-1, with 9 bases lining up with TRBD1. Losses at the gene ends were 7 bases for V and 8 bases for J; bases not matched to a gene: 12. Per the germline V gene, CDR1 is MNHEY and CDR2 is SVGAGI. The CDR3 is 15 residues long. The CDR3 spells CASTKDRGIVYEQFF. The DNA for the CDR3 is TGTGCCAGCACCAAAGACAGGGGGATAGTGTATGAGCAGTTCTTC.

The chain carries TRBV19 and TRBJ2-1, with 14 nucleotides matching TRBD2. Unmatched junction bases numbered 9, after V lost 5 bases and J lost 0 bases. Per the germline V gene, CDR1 is LNHDA and CDR2 is SQIVND (reference sequence). The CDR3 extends over 19 amino acids. CDR3 DNA: TGTGCCAGTAGTCACGGACTAGCGGGAGGTAGAAGCTCCTACAATGAGCAGTTCTTC. This codes for CASSHGLAGGRSSYNEQFF.

The rearrangement uses TRBV7-8 and TRBJ2-4, with D possibly TRBD2 on 6 matching bases. Germline-derived CDR1 and CDR2 are SGHVS and FQNEAQ. The germline V and J ends were trimmed by 2 bases and 9 bases, with 17 bases remaining between them. The CDR3 sequence is 15 residues long. CDR3 bases: TGTGCCAGCAGCTTACGTGTGGAGGGAAAGGGCATTCAGTACTTC. Amino acids: CASSLRVEGKGIQYF.

The chain employs TRBV5-4 and TRBJ1-4, with 9 bases fitting TRBD1. The germline V gene has CDR1 SGHNT and CDR2 YYREEE (reference sequence). V was clipped by 4 bases and J by 4 bases; unmatched bases: 5. The CDR3 contains 15 residues. This CDR3 is CASSHPGQGNEKLFF. CDR3 coding DNA: TGTGCCAGCAGCCACCCGGGACAGGGTAATGAAAAACTGTTTTTT. Using reference TRBV5-4 and TRBJ1-4 for the parts outside the CDR3, the full variable domain is ETGVTQSPTHLIKTRGQQVTLRCSSQSGHNTVSWYQQALGQGPQFIFQYYREEENGRGNFPPRFSGLQFPNYSSELNVNALELDDSALYLCASSHPGQGNEKLFFGSGTQLSVL.

The chain combines TRBV7-2 with TRBJ1-2, with TRBD1 as a possible D gene (5 bases). The CDR3 consists of 14 residues. Trimming pared 4 bases from V and 1 base from J, leaving 10 bases between. CDR1 is SGHTA, CDR2 FQGNSA, per germline. CDR3 bases: TGTGCCAGCAGCTCCAGGGTGGGTAACTATGGCTACACCTTC. This codes for CASSSRVGNYGYTF. The full variable domain, its missing parts supplied by reference TRBV7-2 and TRBJ1-2, is GAGVSQSPSNKVTEKGKDVELRCDPISGHTALYWYRQSLGQGLEFLIYFQGNSAPDKSGLPSDRFSAERTGGSVSTLTIQRTQQEDSAVYLCASSSRVGNYGYTFGSGTRLTVV.